Shown below are 3 T cell receptor beta chains from a single sample sequenced in a study of OX40 agonist ivuxolimab in advanced cancers. Sequencing used immunoSEQ multiplex PCR; TCRdb keeps in-frame clones, though not all of them. The table has 90,000 to 100,000 clones, around 88% seen once; the top ten hold 0.4% to 0.65%. The sequenced sample was CD4+ or CD8+ T cells sorted from blood, obtained in a trial of the OX40 agonist ivuxolimab. These receptors were taken from an adult with an advanced solid tumor such as melanoma, head and neck, liver or kidney cancer.

The rearrangement links TRBV15 to TRBJ1-1, with D maybe TRBD1 (5 bases). Per germline, CDR1 LNHNV and CDR2 YYDKDF (reference sequence). The CDR3 totals 17 residues. Trimming stripped 1 base from V and 2 bases from J, with 17 bases between. The DNA of the CDR3 is TGTGCCACCAGCAGAGGATACGAGGGGATGCTTAACACTGAAGCTTTCTTT. Its protein product is CATSRGYEGMLNTEAFF.

The chain employs TRBV5-1 and TRBJ2-2; 8 nucleotides match TRBD2. From germline, CDR1 is SGHRS and CDR2 YFSETQ. There are 17 residues in the CDR3. Unmatched junction bases numbered 16, after V lost 4 bases and J lost 8 bases. The CDR3 is CASSPGTSVRVRGELFF. The CDR3 DNA reads TGCGCCAGCAGCCCGGGGACTAGTGTCAGGGTTCGTGGGGAGCTGTTTTTT.

The CDR3 DNA follows: TGTGCCAGCAGCTTCATGGTGAACACTGAAGCTTTCTTT. Translated: CASSFMVNTEAFF. The chain is built from TRBV7-3 and TRBJ1-1; D is unclear. The CDR3 consists of 13 residues. Germline V gene lookup returns CDR1 SGHTA and CDR2 FQGTGA. The ends were cut back, 3 bases at V and 0 bases at J, with 5 bases in the middle.